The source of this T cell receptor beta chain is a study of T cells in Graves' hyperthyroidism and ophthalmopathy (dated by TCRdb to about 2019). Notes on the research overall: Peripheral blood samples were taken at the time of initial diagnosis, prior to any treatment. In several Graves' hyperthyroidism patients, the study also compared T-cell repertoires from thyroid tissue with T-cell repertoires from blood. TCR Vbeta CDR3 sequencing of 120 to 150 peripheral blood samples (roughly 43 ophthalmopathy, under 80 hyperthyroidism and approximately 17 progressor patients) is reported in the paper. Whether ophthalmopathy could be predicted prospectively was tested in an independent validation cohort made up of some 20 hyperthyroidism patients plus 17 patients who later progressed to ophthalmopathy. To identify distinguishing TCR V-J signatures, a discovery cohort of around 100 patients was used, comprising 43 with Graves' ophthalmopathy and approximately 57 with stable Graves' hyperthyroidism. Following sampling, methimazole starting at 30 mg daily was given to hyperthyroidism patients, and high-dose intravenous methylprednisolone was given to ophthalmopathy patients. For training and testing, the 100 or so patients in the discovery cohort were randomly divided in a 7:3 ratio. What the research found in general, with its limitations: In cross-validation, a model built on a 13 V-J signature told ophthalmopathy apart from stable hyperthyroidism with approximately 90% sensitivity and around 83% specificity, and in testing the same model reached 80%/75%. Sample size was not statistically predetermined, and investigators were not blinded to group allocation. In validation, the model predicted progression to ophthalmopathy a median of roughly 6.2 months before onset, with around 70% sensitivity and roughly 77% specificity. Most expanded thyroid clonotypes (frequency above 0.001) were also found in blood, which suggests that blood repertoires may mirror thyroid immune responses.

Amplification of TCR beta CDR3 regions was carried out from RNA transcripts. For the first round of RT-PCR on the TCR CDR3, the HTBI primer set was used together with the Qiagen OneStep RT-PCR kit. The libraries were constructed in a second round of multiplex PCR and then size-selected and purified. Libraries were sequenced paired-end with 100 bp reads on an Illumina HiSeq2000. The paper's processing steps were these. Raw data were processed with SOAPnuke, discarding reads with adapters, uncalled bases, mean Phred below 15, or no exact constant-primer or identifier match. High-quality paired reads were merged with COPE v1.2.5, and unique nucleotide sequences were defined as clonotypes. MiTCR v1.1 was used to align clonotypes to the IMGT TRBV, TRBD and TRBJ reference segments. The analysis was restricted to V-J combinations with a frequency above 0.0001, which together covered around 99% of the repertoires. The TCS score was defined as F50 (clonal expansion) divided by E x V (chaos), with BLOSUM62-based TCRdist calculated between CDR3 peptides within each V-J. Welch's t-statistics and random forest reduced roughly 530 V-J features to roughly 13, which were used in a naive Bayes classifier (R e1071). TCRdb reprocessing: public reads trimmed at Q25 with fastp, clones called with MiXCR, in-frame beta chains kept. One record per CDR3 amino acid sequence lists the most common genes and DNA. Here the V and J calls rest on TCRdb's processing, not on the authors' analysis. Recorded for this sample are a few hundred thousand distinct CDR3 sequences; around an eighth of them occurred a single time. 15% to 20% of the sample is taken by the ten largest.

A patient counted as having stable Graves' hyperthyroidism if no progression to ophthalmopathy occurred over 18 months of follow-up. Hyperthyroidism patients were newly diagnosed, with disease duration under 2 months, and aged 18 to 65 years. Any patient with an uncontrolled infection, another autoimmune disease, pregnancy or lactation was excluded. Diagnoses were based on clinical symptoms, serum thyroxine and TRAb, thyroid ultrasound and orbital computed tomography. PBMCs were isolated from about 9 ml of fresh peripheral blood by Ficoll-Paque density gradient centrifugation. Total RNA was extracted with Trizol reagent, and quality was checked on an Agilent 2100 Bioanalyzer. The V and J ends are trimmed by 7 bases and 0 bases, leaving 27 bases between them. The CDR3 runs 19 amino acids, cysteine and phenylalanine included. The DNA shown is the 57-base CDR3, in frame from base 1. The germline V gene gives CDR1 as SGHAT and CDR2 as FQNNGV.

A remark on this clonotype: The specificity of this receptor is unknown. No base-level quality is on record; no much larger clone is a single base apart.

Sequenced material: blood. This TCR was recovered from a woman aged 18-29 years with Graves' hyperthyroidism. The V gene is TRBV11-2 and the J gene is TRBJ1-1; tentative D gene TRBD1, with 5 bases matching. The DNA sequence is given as TGTGCCAGCACCAGGGAAAGTGGGTGGCAGGGATCGGTGAACACTGAAGCTTTCTTT. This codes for CASTRESGWQGSVNTEAFF. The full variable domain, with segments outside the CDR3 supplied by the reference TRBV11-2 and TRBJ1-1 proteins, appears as EAGVAQSPRYKIIEKRQSVAFWCNPISGHATLYWYQQILGQGPKLLIQFQNNGVVDDSQLPKDRFSAERLKGVDSTLKIQPAKLEDSAVYLCASTRESGWQGSVNTEAFFGQGTRLTVV.